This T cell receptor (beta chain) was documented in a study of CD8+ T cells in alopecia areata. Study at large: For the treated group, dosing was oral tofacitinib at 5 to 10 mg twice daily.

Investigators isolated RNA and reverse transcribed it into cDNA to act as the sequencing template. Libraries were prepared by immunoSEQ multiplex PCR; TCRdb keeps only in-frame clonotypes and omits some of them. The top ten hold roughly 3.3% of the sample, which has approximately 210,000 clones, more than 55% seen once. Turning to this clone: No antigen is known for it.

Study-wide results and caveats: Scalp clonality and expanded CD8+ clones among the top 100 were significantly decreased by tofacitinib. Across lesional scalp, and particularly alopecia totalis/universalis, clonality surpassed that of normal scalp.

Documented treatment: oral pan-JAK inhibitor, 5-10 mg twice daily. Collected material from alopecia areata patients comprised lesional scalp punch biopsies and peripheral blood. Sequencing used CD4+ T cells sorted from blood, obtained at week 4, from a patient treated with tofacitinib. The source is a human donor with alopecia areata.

Here the CDR3 DNA reads TGTGCCAGCAGTAAAGTCTTCAATGAGCAGTTCTTC. The encoded protein is CASSKVFNEQFF. The chain joins TRBV2 to TRBJ2-1; D uncertain. Germline V gene data show CDR1 as SNHLY and CDR2 as FYNNEI. With 5 bases removed from V and 6 bases from J, the gap between germline ends came to 8 bases. This CDR3 has 12 amino acids.